This T cell receptor beta chain was retrieved from a study of T cell therapy after organ transplantation. Study background: Therapy products were autologous CMV-specific T cells, peptide-expanded for two to three weeks.

This table comes from immunoSEQ multiplex PCR, and its TCRdb copy is limited to in-frame clones, with some not included. Among 45,000 to 60,000 clones listed, approximately 94% were seen once. The study, taken as a whole, reports: Pretherapy CD8 clonality inversely correlated with its fold change after therapy.

Concerning this clone: Its antigen is not identified.

CDR3 length: 17 residues. J was trimmed by 0 bases and V by 4 bases; bases with no gene match: 8. Germline V lookup: CDR1 MNHEY, CDR2 SMNVEV (reference sequence). Sequencing used CD8+ T cells from blood, obtained before autologous CMV-specific T cell therapy. This clonotype was obtained from a human patient who had received a solid organ transplant and had CMV disease. The rearrangement uses TRBV27 and TRBJ1-3; 8 nucleotides agree with TRBD1. The CDR3 sequence is CASSSMTGAFSGNTIYF. The CDR3 nucleotides are TGTGCCAGCAGTTCAATGACAGGGGCCTTCTCTGGAAACACCATATATTTT.